These T cell receptor beta chains were read from a single sample in a study of T cells expressing NK-cell markers. TCRdb re-called the 5' RACE reads and catalogs CDR3 proteins one per entry, DNA excluded. The listing contains roughly 450,000 distinct CDR3 sequences. The specimen was blood T cells: a sorted CD56 or NKG2C T cell subset, CD4+ or CD8+ T cells, or bulk PBMC T cells (not recorded which). These receptors were collected from a woman aged 45-60 years in good health. Each CDR3 is given with its conserved first and last residue.

CDR3 protein: CASRENTGELFF
J gene: TRBJ2-2
V gene: TRBV9

CDR3 protein: CASSIRTGASTDTQYF
J gene: TRBJ2-3
V gene: TRBV9

CDR3 protein: CATSSGRGAYNEQFF
J gene: TRBJ2-1
V gene: TRBV15

CDR3 protein: CASSQDGLAEQFF
J gene: TRBJ2-1
V gene: TRBV4-2

CDR3 protein: CASSLAGGNTEAFF
J gene: TRBJ1-1
V gene: TRBV12-3/TRBV12-4

CDR3 protein: CASSSTGWDRKETQYF
J gene: TRBJ2-5
V gene: TRBV13

CDR3 protein: CASSYDGGGGLNTEAFF
J gene: TRBJ1-1
V gene: TRBV5-1

CDR3 protein: CAISNEGDTEAFF
J gene: TRBJ1-1
V gene: TRBV10-3

CDR3 protein: CASSKGTSGPYNEQFF
J gene: TRBJ2-1
V gene: TRBV21-1

CDR3 protein: CASSSYRLAQHF
J gene: TRBJ1-5
V gene: TRBV28

CDR3 protein: CASSSDGGINYGYTF
J gene: TRBJ1-2
V gene: TRBV5-4

CDR3 protein: CASTSENIQYF
J gene: TRBJ2-4
V gene: TRBV28

CDR3 protein: CASSPDTGLYEQYF
J gene: TRBJ2-7
V gene: TRBV12-3/TRBV12-4

CDR3 protein: CASSIGTVYNEQFF
J gene: TRBJ2-1
V gene: TRBV19

CDR3 protein: CASNGRLAGDTQYF
J gene: TRBJ2-3
V gene: TRBV9

CDR3 protein: CASSPTGASPDTQYF
J gene: TRBJ2-3
V gene: TRBV12-3/TRBV12-4

CDR3 protein: CASGALTATNEKLFF
J gene: TRBJ1-4
V gene: TRBV6-1

CDR3 protein: CASSYRGLAGGRDTQYF
J gene: TRBJ2-3
V gene: TRBV6-6

CDR3 protein: CASSLVGGRQETQYF
J gene: TRBJ2-5
V gene: TRBV5-6

CDR3 protein: CASSFEKEQYF
J gene: TRBJ2-7
V gene: TRBV12-3/TRBV12-4

CDR3 protein: CASTTGQINQPQHF
J gene: TRBJ1-5
V gene: TRBV12-3/TRBV12-4

CDR3 protein: CASRGGANEQYF
J gene: TRBJ2-7
V gene: TRBV5-1